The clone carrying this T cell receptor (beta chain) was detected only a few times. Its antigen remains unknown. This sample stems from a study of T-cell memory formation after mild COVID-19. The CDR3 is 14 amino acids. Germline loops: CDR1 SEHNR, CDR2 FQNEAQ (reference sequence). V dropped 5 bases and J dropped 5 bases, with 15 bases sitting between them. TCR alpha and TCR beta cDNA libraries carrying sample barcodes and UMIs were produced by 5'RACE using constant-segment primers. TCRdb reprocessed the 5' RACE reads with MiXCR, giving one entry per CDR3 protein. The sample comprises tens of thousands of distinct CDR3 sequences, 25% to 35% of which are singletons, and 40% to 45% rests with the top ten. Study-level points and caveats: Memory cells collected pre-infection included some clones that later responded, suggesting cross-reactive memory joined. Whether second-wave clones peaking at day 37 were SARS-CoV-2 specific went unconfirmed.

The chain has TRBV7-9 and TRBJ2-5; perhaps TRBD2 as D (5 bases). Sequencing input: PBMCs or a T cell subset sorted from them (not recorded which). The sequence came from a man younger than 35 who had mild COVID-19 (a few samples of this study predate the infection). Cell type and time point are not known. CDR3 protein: CASSQSSGLETQYF. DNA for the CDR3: TGTGCCAGCAGCCAAAGCAGCGGACTGGAGACCCAGTACTTC. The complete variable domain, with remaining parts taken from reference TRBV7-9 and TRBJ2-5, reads DTGVSQNPRHKITKRGQNVTFRCDPISEHNRLYWYRQTLGQGPEFLTYFQNEAQLEKSRLLSDRFSAERPKGSFSTLEIQRTEQGDSAMYLCASSQSSGLETQYFGPGTRLLVL.